The sample holds one count of the clone carrying this TCR beta chain. The entry originates in a study of T cells in Graves' hyperthyroidism and ophthalmopathy. As for the study in general: Before treatment of any kind, peripheral blood was taken at initial diagnosis.

RNA transcripts gave rise to amplified TCR beta CDR3 regions. HTBI primers drove first-round RT-PCR of the TCR CDR3. TCRdb recomputed calls from the multiplex PCR reads with MiXCR, one row per CDR3 protein. Found here are fewer than 400,000 distinct CDR3 sequences, around 25% of them singletons; the top ten hold more than 60%. The CDR3 has 16 residues. V lost 1 base and J lost 4, with 14 bases in between. Germline assignment: CDR1 SGHDT and CDR2 YYEEEE. The chain couples TRBV5-6 to TRBJ2-2; D is undetermined. This TCR was recovered from a man aged 45-65 years with Graves' hyperthyroidism. Sequencing used blood. The CDR3 spells CASSLMIVSVTGELFF. The CDR3 coding sequence is TGTGCCAGCAGCTTGATGATTGTCTCAGTCACCGGGGAGCTGTTTTTT.